The entry below gives a single T cell receptor beta chain sequence along with its context. The target of this receptor is not known. Base-call qualities are not available, and no considerably larger clone is one nucleotide away. The immunoSEQ Assay, a bias-controlled multiplex PCR, was used to amplify TCRbeta CDR3 regions from genomic DNA. In the paper's pipeline: Within the assay, amplification of reference gene primers was used to estimate how many nucleated cells each sample contained. To quantify the absolute abundance of each unique TCRbeta CDR3 rearrangement, sequence reads were collapsed and filtered. For each sample, productive Simpson clonality was calculated as the square root of Simpson's diversity index across productive rearrangements. Held by TCRdb, this immuneACCESS table contains in-frame sequences only and omits some clones. Under half of the omission traces to an unresolved V gene where checked; the cause of the rest is unknown. V, J and clone size reflect that table, while D and trimming were determined from the DNA. The sample includes about 320,000 clones, with about nine tenths observed a single time. The ten biggest clones cover about 5% of the sample.

Enrolling through a virtual design, the prospective study's participants ranged in age from roughly 18 to 89 years and lived across 24 United States geographic areas. To assign participants to cohorts, the prospective study relied on clinical history that participants themselves reported in a screening survey and a study questionnaire. ImmuneRACE Cohort 3 recovered participants were defined by two consecutive negative NP/OP PCR tests, healthcare professional clearance, or symptom resolution. Mobile phlebotomists in the prospective study collected whole blood, serum and a nasopharyngeal or oropharyngeal swab from every participant. Participants in the prospective study had the option to provide additional blood draws and questionnaires over a roughly 2-month period. Before DNA extraction, blood samples from the prospective study were shipped at room temperature or frozen. This sample was included in a study of blood T cell repertoires in COVID-19 (dated by TCRdb to 2018 to 2020). Broadly, across the study: Collaborator samples came from the United States, Italy and Spain and covered acute and convalescent phases of COVID-19. Where available, HLA class I and class II types were obtained from metadata supplied by the sample provider rather than from assay-based typing. The repertoires were released in a freely available public database intended as a resource for research on the immune response to SARS-CoV-2. A de-identified subject ID, COVID-19 status, age in years and sex were almost always included in the sample metadata. The dataset comprised deeply sampled blood TCRbeta repertoires from subjects exposed to, actively infected with, or recovered from COVID-19. The material from the prospective study consisted of cDNA or gDNA derived from T cells, B-cell-depleted T cells, or PBMCs. Samples came from the ongoing ImmuneRACE study (first 160 participants) plus 1,254 subjects from 6 global collaborators.

The CDR3 starts with the cysteine, ends with the phenylalanine, and has 13 residues. The kept DNA is CDR3 alone, 39 bases in frame from the first base. The CDR1 and CDR2 encoded by the germline V gene are SGHVS and FNYEAQ. Trimmed from V: 5 bases; trimmed from J: 15 bases; junction bases lacking a gene match: 12. Overall results and qualifications from the work: Clinical and demographic metadata were provided uncurated, with the amount varying by source and participant.

The sequenced sample was PBMCs or T cells enriched from blood (not recorded which). The chain is made from TRBV7-6 and TRBJ2-1, and TRBD1 aligns with 8 junction nucleotides. The TCR was taken from a man in his 60s who had recovered from COVID-19. The nucleotide sequence is TGTGCCAGCAGCCCCCTAGGACAGGGCGTACCGTTCTTC. This encodes CASSPLGQGVPFF.